A single sample gave rise to the 8 T cell receptor beta chains below, sequenced in a study of blood T cell repertoires in COVID-19. Here immunoSEQ multiplex PCR was the method, and the copy in TCRdb shows in-frame clones only, minus some. Among approximately 360,000 clones, around 83% were seen once, and the ten largest hold 5% to 6%. Sequencing used PBMCs or T cells enriched from blood (not recorded which). The receptor set was obtained from a woman between 50 and 59 years old who had recovered from COVID-19.

The genes are TRBV7-2 and TRBJ1-2; 7 positions match TRBD1. The CDR3 extends over 16 amino acids. J lost 3 bases, V lost 1 base, and 8 bases had no gene match. From germline, CDR1 is SGHTA and CDR2 FQGNSA. In DNA form, the CDR3 reads TGTGCCAGCAGCTTAGGGCCCCAGGGGGTGGACTATGGCTACACCTTC. Translation: CASSLGPQGVDYGYTF.

The chain is built from TRBV7-9 and TRBJ2-3; D unresolved. CDR1 SEHNR and CDR2 FQNEAQ come from the germline V gene (reference sequence). The CDR3 runs to 14 residues. V was shortened by 1 base and J by 2 bases, with 7 bases between the two germline ends. The DNA for the CDR3 is TGTGCCAGCAGCTTAGACCGGTACACAGATACGCAGTATTTT. It yields the protein CASSLDRYTDTQYF.

The rearrangement links TRBV12-3 or TRBV12-4 to TRBJ2-7; no definite D call. V lost 1 base, J lost 3 bases, and 4 bases lay in between. The CDR3 spans 12 residues. This CDR3 reads CASSLDHYEQYF. The CDR3 nucleotides read TGTGCCAGCAGTTTAGATCACTACGAGCAGTACTTC.

This chain uses TRBV5-1 with TRBJ2-7; D is perhaps TRBD1 (5 bases). In germline, CDR1 is SGHRS, CDR2 YFSETQ. V lost 2 bases, J lost 2 bases, and 8 bases lay in between. The CDR3 covers 13 residues. CDR3 in amino acids: CASSFDSTYEQYF. As DNA, the CDR3 is TGCGCCAGCAGCTTCGACAGCACCTACGAGCAGTACTTC.

This clone has a handful of counts. V is TRBV19 and J is TRBJ1-5; 8 bases are a match to TRBD1. From germline, CDR1 is LNHDA and CDR2 SQIVND (reference sequence). This CDR3 is 16 amino acids long. V was pared by 5 bases and J by 4 bases, with 10 bases of the junction left unmatched. CDR3 sequence (DNA): TGTGCCAGTAGTCTTCGGCAGGGGGCCTTGAATCAGCCCCAGCATTTT. Encoded protein: CASSLRQGALNQPQHF. The full variable domain, completed using reference TRBV19 and TRBJ1-5, is DGGITQSPKYLFRKEGQNVTLSCEQNLNHDAMYWYRQDPGQGLRLIYYSQIVNDFQKGDIAEGYSVSREKKESFPLTVTSAQKNPTAFYLCASSLRQGALNQPQHFGDGTRLSIL.

V gene TRBV10-3 combines with J gene TRBJ2-1, with 13 bases fitting TRBD2. With V trimmed by 0 bases and J by 0 bases, 5 bases remained unmatched. The V gene's germline CDR1 is ENHRY and CDR2 SYGVKD. The CDR3 is made up of 19 amino acids. In DNA, the CDR3 is TGTGCCATCAGTGAGTCAGGACTAGCGGGAGCCCTCTCCTACAATGAGCAGTTCTTC. It specifies CAISESGLAGALSYNEQFF.

This clone has more than one count but fewer than ten. The V gene is TRBV9, the J gene TRBJ1-6; 7 bases are a match to TRBD1. The CDR3 sequence is 15 residues long. CDR1 and CDR2 from the germline V gene are SGDLS and YYNGEE. V dropped 0 bases and J dropped 9; count of bases not matched to a gene: 6. The CDR3 here is CASSVVAGGISPLHF. The CDR3, as DNA: TGTGCCAGCAGCGTAGTAGCAGGGGGGATTTCACCCCTCCACTTT. Drawing the rest from reference TRBV9 and TRBJ1-6, the complete variable domain is DSGVTQTPKHLITATGQRVTLRCSPRSGDLSVYWYQQSLDQGLQFLIQYYNGEERAKGNILERFSAQQFPDLHSELNLSSLELGDSALYFCASSVVAGGISPLHFGNGTRLTVT.

The J gene is TRBJ1-2, the V gene TRBV6-1; 8 nucleotides line up with TRBD1. The trim removed 1 base at V and 8 bases at J, leaving 6 bases unmatched. The CDR3 sequence is 14 residues long. Germline-derived CDR1 and CDR2 are MNHNS and SASEGT. This CDR3 is CASSEDTGGSGYTF. The CDR3 DNA reads TGTGCCAGCAGTGAAGATACAGGGGGAAGCGGCTACACCTTC.